Following are 17 T cell receptor beta chains from one sample sequenced in a study of cytomegalovirus exposure and HLA in healthy donors. 13 Jbeta primers and 60 Vbeta primers were used for the PCR. Assay used: immunoSEQ multiplex PCR; TCRdb lists only in-frame clones, some missing. The sample comprises 130,000 or so clones, over 70% of which are singletons, and approximately 1.5% rests with the top ten. Sequenced sample: PBMCs. These receptor sequences come from a young woman in good health and CMV-seronegative.

J is TRBJ2-1 and V is TRBV5-4; no reliable D call. CDR1 is SGHNT, CDR2 YYREEE, per germline (reference sequence). CDR3 length equals 12 residues. The V and J ends lost 3 bases and 10 bases respectively, with 11 bases between them. CDR3 amino acids: CASSSEAREQFF. The CDR3 DNA reads TGTGCCAGCAGCTCGGAAGCGAGAGAGCAGTTCTTC.

The rearrangement links TRBV6-5 to TRBJ2-2, with D possibly TRBD2 on 5 matching bases. The length of the CDR3 is 13 residues. The V end lost 9 bases, the J end lost 4 bases, and 12 bases lay between the germline ends. Germline V lookup: CDR1 MNHEY, CDR2 SVGAGI. CDR3 loop: CASLRASTGELFF. For the CDR3, the DNA is TGTGCCAGTTTGCGGGCCTCCACCGGGGAGCTGTTTTTT.

The CDR3 DNA sequence: TGTGCCAGCAGTGGGGGACACTTTTCCTACGAGCAGTACTTC. Encoded protein: CASSGGHFSYEQYF. The chain is built from TRBV6-5 and TRBJ2-7, with D maybe TRBD1 (6 bases). This CDR3 comprises 14 residues. Per germline, CDR1 MNHEY and CDR2 SVGAGI. Trimming pared 5 bases from V and 1 base from J, leaving 12 bases between.

V usage is TRBV2 and J usage is TRBJ1-4, with D maybe TRBD1 (5 bases). Germline-derived CDR1 and CDR2 are SNHLY and FYNNEI. The V gene lost 2 bases and the J gene lost 8 bases, with 18 bases spanning the gap. The CDR3 is 16 amino acids. CDR3 nucleotide sequence: TGTGCCAGCAGTGAAAAGCAGGGAAGGATCGAAGAAAAACTGTTTTTT. Protein: CASSEKQGRIEEKLFF.

The chain uses TRBV19 and TRBJ2-3, with 8 bases matching TRBD2. Germline CDR1 is LNHDA and CDR2 is SQIVND (reference sequence). The CDR3 is 15 residues long. J lost 5 bases, V lost 5 bases, and 9 bases had no gene match. CDR3 bases: TGTGCCAGTAGTCACTCTAGCGGGTGGGGAGATACGCAGTATTTT. As protein: CASSHSSGWGDTQYF.

In its sample, this clone was seen once. The chain recombines TRBV6-6 with TRBJ1-1, with D unclear. The germline CDR1 and CDR2 sequences are MNHNY and SVGAGI (reference sequence). V was trimmed by 6 bases and J by 7 bases, leaving 15 bases between them. The CDR3 has 13 amino acids. CDR3 region: CASRGRTGSEAFF. The DNA for the CDR3 is TGTGCCAGCAGGGGAAGGACTGGAAGTGAAGCTTTCTTT.

The chain links TRBV6-6 to TRBJ1-1, with D tentatively TRBD1 (5 bases). Deletions cut 8 bases from V and 0 bases from J, with 10 bases between. CDR3 length: 13 amino acids. From germline, CDR1 is MNHNY and CDR2 SVGAGI (reference sequence). This CDR3 is CASGPGVNTEAFF. The CDR3 region has the DNA TGTGCCAGCGGGCCGGGGGTGAACACTGAAGCTTTCTTT.

The gene calls are TRBV5-1 and TRBJ2-3; 8 positions match TRBD2. CDR3 length: 15 amino acids. Germline V lookup: CDR1 SGHRS, CDR2 YFSETQ. V was pared by 6 bases and J by 4 bases, with 10 bases of the junction left unmatched. As DNA, the CDR3 is TGCGCCAGCAATACAGGGTCGGGAGGGCCAGATACGCAGTATTTT. Its protein is CASNTGSGGPDTQYF.

The chain uses TRBV18 and TRBJ1-2; D is perhaps TRBD1 (5 bases). V dropped 4 bases and J dropped 8 bases, with 14 bases sitting between them. Germline V gives CDR1 KGHSH, CDR2 LQKENI. This CDR3 is built from 13 residues. CDR3 amino acids: CASSRLGERGYTF. The CDR3 DNA reads as TGTGCCAGCTCACGATTAGGGGAACGGGGCTACACCTTC.

The chain employs TRBV15 and TRBJ2-5; the match to TRBD2 covers 12 bases. The germline CDR1 and CDR2 sequences are LNHNV and YYDKDF (reference sequence). This CDR3 is 20 amino acids long. Trimming at V came to 8 bases and at J to 5 bases, leaving 24 bases not matched to a gene. CDR3 in amino acids: CATQFGRLMGLAGGGETQYF. CDR3 nucleotide sequence: TGTGCCACCCAATTTGGACGTCTCATGGGACTAGCGGGCGGCGGTGAGACCCAGTACTTC.

The chain employs TRBV14 and TRBJ1-1; D might be TRBD1 (5 bases). The CDR3 runs 14 residues. Germline assignment: CDR1 SGHDN and CDR2 FVKESK. The V end lost 4 bases, the J end lost 0 bases, and 9 bases lay between the germline ends. CDR3: CASSLSGMNTEAFF. CDR3 coding DNA: TGTGCCAGCAGCCTGTCAGGGATGAACACTGAAGCTTTCTTT.

This chain joins TRBV5-1 and TRBJ2-2; D uncertain. The ends were cut back, 5 bases at V and 6 bases at J, with 8 bases in the middle. Germline CDR1 reads SGHRS; CDR2 reads YFSETQ. This CDR3 has 12 residues. This chain's CDR3 is CASRVRAGELFF. CDR3 in DNA: TGCGCCAGCAGGGTTCGCGCCGGGGAGCTGTTTTTT.

The V gene is TRBV5-1, the J gene TRBJ2-1; 13 nucleotides agree with TRBD2. The V gene end was trimmed by 2 bases and the J gene end by 7 bases; junction bases not matched to a gene: 9. Germline lookup yields CDR1 SGHRS and CDR2 YFSETQ. This CDR3 has 17 amino acids. In nucleotides, the CDR3 is TGCGCCAGCAGCTTCGGGGAACCGGGACTAGCGGGAAATGAGCAGTTCTTC. Protein sequence: CASSFGEPGLAGNEQFF.

In its sample, this clone was seen once. The rearrangement joins TRBV2 to TRBJ2-3; TRBD1 matches at 9 bases. The V and J ends lost 7 bases and 2 bases, in that order; junction bases with no gene match: 4. The CDR3 totals 14 residues. The V gene's germline CDR1 is SNHLY and CDR2 FYNNEI. This CDR3 is CASTGTGHTDTQYF. Here the CDR3 DNA reads TGTGCCAGCACCGGGACAGGGCACACAGATACGCAGTATTTT.

The chain joins TRBV21-1 to TRBJ2-7; the DNA was not used to check the table's D call, TRBD2. TRBV21-1 represents a pseudogene. The CDR3 is 15 residues long. In nucleotides, the CDR3 is TGTGCCAGCAGCAAGATCGTCGGAGGCTCCTACGAGCAGTACTTC. This gives the protein CASSKIVGGSYEQYF.

V gene TRBV5-6 combines with J gene TRBJ1-5; 7 positions agree with TRBD1. With V trimmed by 4 bases and J by 5 bases, 6 bases remained unmatched. CDR1 SGHDT and CDR2 YYEEEE come from the germline V gene. This CDR3 is built from 14 residues. The CDR3 region has the DNA TGTGCCAGCAGCCTGGGACAGTATTATCAGCCCCAGCATTTT. Protein product: CASSLGQYYQPQHF.

There are a few counts of this clone. V is TRBV9 and J is TRBJ1-5; D is uncertain. Trimming took 5 bases from V and 4 from J, leaving 13 bases between them. The CDR3 is 14 amino acids. Germline CDR1 reads SGDLS; CDR2 reads YYNGEE. The CDR3 sequence is CASSLGSLNQPQHF. DNA for the CDR3: TGTGCCAGCAGTCTTGGCTCGTTAAATCAGCCCCAGCATTTT.